The clone carrying this T cell receptor beta chain was seen a few times. The CDR3 covers 14 residues. With 1 base removed from V and 0 bases from J, the gap between germline ends came to 9 bases. Per the germline V gene, CDR1 is SQVTM and CDR2 is ANQGSEA. The data were obtained in a study of patients and donors after allogeneic stem cell transplantation. TCRdb passed the RT-PCR reads through MiXCR, listing each CDR3 protein once. Among 410,000 or so distinct CDR3 sequences listed, around 16% were seen once. The sample consisted of blood, either unsorted or a sorted T cell fraction (not recorded which). The rearrangement links TRBV29-1 to TRBJ1-1; D perhaps matches TRBD1 (5 bases). This TCR derives from a human donor who was either an allogeneic HSCT recipient or a stem cell or donor lymphocyte infusion donor (not recorded which). It is not recorded whose cells these are; they may come from a transplant donor. Here the CDR3 DNA reads TGCAGCGTTGAAGGTCTCAGGGTGAACACTGAAGCTTTCTTT. Protein sequence: CSVEGLRVNTEAFF.